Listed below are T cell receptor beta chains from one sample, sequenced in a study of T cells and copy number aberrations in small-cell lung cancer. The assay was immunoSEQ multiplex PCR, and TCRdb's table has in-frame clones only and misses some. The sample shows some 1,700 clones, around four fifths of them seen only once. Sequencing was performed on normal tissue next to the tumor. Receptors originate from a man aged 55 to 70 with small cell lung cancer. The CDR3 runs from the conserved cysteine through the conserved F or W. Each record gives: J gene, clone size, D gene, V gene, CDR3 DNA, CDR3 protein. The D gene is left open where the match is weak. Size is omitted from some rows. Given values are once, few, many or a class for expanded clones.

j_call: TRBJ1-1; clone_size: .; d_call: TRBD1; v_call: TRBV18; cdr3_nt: TGTGCCAGCTCACGGGACAGGGGAGAAGTGGCTTTCTTT; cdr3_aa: CASSRDRGEVAFF
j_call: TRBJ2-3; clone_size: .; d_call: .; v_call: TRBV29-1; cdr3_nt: TGCAGCGTGGTAGGGAGCACAGATACGCAGTATTTT; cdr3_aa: CSVVGSTDTQYF
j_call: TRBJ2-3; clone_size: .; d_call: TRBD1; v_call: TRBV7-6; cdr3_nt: TGTGCCAGCAGCTTAAGGACAGGGAGGACCACAGATACGCAGTATTTT; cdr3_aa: CASSLRTGRTTDTQYF
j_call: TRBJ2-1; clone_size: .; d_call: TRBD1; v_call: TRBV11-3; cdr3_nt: TGTGCCAGCAGCTTGCTTTCTCGGGACAGGGGGCAGGAGCAGTTCTTC; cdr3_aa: CASSLLSRDRGQEQFF
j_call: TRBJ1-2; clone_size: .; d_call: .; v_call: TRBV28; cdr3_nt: TGTGCCAGCAGACTCCAGCTGGGATCCTATGGCTACACCTTC; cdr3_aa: CASRLQLGSYGYTF
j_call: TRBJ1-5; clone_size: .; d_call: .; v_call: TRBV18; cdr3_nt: TGTGCCAGCTCACCCGGTCTGAATCAGCCCCAGCATTTT; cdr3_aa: CASSPGLNQPQHF
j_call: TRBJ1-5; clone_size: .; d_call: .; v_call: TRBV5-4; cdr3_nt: TGTGCCAGCAGCCAAAAAACCTCAAGGGCTACCAGCAATCAGCCCCAGCATTTT; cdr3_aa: CASSQKTSRATSNQPQHF
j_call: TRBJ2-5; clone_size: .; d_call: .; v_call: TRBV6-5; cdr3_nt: TGTGCCAGCAGTTTGGAAGGGCTACAGACCCAGTACTTC; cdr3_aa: CASSLEGLQTQYF
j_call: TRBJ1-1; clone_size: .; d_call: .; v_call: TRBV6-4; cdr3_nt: TGTGCCAGCAGTCCGTCCCCGGGCAACACTGAAGCTTTCTTT; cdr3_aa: CASSPSPGNTEAFF
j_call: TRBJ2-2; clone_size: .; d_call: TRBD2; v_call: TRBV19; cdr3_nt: TGTGCCAGTAGTAACGGGAGGGGCCAATTTCTATCGCGGCCCGGGGAGCTGTTTTTT; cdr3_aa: CASSNGRGQFLSRPGELFF
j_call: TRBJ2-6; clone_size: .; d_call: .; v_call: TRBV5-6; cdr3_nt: TGTGCCAGCAGCTTGGGGCCCACCACTGGGGCCAACGTCCTGACTTTC; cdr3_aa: CASSLGPTTGANVLTF
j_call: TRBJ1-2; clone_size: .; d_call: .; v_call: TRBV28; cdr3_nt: TGTGCCAGCAGCCCATCATTAGGGGCGAGTGAGGTACCTAACTATGGCTACACCTTC; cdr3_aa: CASSPSLGASEVPNYGYTF
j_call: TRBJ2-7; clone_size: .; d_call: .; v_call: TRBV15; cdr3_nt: TGTGCCACCAGCAGAGATCTTGGGCAGAGCTACGAGCAGTACTTC; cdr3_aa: CATSRDLGQSYEQYF
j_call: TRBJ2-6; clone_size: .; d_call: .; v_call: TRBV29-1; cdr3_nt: TGCAGCGTTGCTACAGGCGCCAACGTCCTGACTTTC; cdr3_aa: CSVATGANVLTF
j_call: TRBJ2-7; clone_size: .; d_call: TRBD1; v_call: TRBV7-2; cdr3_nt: TGTGCCAGCAGCTTAGCAGGGGGCGTTTCCTACGAGCAGTACTTC; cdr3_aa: CASSLAGGVSYEQYF
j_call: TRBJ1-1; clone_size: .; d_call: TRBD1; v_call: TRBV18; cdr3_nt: TGTGCCAGCTCACCGAGGGACAGGGGATCGAACACTGAAGCTTTCTTT; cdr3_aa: CASSPRDRGSNTEAFF
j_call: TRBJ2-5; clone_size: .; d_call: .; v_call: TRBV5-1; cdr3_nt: TGCGCCAGCAGCCCCTTAAGGGAGACCCAGTACTTC; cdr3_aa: CASSPLRETQYF
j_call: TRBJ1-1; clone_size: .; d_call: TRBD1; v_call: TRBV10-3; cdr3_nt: TGTGCCATCAGTGATGCGGGACAGTTGAACACTGAAGCTTTCTTT; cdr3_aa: CAISDAGQLNTEAFF
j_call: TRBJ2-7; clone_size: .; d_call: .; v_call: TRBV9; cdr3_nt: TGTGCCAGCAGCGTTTACTCCGGCGAGCAGTACTTC; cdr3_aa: CASSVYSGEQYF
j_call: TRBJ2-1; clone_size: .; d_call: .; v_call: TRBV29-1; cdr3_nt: TGCAGCGTTGTCCGGGACCTCTACAATGAGCAGTTCTTC; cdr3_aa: CSVVRDLYNEQFF
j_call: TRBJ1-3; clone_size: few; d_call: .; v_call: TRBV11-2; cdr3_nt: TGTGCCAGCAGCTTACCTGCTGGAAACACCATATATTTT; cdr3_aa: CASSLPAGNTIYF
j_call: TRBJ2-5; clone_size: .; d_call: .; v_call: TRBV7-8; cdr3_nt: TGTGCCAGCAGGGGAGAGACCCAGTACTTC; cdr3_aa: CASRGETQYF
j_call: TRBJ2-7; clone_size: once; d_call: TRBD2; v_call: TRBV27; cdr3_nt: TGTGCCAGCCGCCCCCTAGCGGGAGGGTCGGAGCAGTACTTC; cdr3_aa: CASRPLAGGSEQYF
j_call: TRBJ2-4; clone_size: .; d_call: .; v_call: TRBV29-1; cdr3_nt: TGCAGCGTTGAAGTTTGGGGGGCGGTAGCCAAAAACATTCAGTACTTC; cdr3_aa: CSVEVWGAVAKNIQYF
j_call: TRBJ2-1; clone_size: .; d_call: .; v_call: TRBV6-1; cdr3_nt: TGTGCCAGCAGTGAAAAGGTAGAATACAATGAGCAGTTCTTC; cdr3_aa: CASSEKVEYNEQFF
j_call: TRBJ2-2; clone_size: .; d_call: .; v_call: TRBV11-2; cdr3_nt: TGTGCCAGCAGCCCCAGGGTTACCGGGGAACTGTTTTTT; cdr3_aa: CASSPRVTGELFF
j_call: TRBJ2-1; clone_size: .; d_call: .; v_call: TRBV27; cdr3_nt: TGTGCCAGCAGTACCTGGACAAACACTGAGCAGTTCTTC; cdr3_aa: CASSTWTNTEQFF
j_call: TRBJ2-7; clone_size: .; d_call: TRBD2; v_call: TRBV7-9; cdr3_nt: TGTGCCAGCAGTTTCGTAGCGGGAGCGGGGAGGTACGAGCAGTACTTC; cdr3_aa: CASSFVAGAGRYEQYF
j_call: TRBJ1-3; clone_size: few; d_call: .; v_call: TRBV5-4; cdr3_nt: TGTGCCAGCAGCTTCGAGAGCTCTGGAAACACCATATATTTT; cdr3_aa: CASSFESSGNTIYF
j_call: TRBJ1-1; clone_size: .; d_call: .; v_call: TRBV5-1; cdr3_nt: TGCGCCAGCAGCTTGGCCGGAAATGAAGCTTTCTTT; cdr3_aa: CASSLAGNEAFF
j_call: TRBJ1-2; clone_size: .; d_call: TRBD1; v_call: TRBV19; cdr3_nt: TGTGCCAGTAGTATGCCGGGACAGGTTATAGGCGGCTTC; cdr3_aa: CASSMPGQVIGGF
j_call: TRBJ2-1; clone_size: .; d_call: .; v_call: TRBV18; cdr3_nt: TGTGCCAGCTCACCGGGCAGGGGAAAGCAGTTCTTC; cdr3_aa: CASSPGRGKQFF
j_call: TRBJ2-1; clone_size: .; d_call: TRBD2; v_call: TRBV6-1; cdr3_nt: TGTGCCAGCAGTGAAGCGAGCGGGAGCTACAATGAGCAGTTCTTC; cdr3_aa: CASSEASGSYNEQFF
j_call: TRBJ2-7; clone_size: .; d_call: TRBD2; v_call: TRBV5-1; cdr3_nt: TGCGCCAGCAGCTTGGTAGCGGGTCGGCCCTACGAGCAGTACTTC; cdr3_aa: CASSLVAGRPYEQYF
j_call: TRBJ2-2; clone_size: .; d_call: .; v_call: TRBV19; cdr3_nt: TGTGCCAGTAGTGGGGGATTGACGAACACCGGGGAGCTGTTTTTT; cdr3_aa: CASSGGLTNTGELFF
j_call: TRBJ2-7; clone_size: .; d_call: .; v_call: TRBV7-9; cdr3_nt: TGTGCCAGCAGCTTAACCGGGGGCCTTAACTCCTACGAGCAGTACTTC; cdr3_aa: CASSLTGGLNSYEQYF
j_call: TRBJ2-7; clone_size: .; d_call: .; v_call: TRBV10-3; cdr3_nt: TGTGCCGTTGCCGGTCAGGCGGAGCAGTACTTC; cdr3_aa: CAVAGQAEQYF
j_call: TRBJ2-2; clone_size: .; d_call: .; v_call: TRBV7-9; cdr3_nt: TGTGCCAGCAGCTTCCCTGGCACCGGGGAGCTGTTTTTT; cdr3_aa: CASSFPGTGELFF
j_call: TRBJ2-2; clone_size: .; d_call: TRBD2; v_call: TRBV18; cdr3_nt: TGTGCCAGCTCACGGACTAGCGGGGGAAACACCGGGGAGCTGTTTTTT; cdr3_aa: CASSRTSGGNTGELFF
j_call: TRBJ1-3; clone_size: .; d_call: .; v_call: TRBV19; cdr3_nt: TGTGCCAGTAGTTCGCCCGGGGACTCTGGAAACACCATATATTTT; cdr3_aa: CASSSPGDSGNTIYF
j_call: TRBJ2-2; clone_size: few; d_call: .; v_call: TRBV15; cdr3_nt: TGTGCCACCAGCAGAGATCTAACGGCCGGGGAGCTGTTTTTT; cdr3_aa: CATSRDLTAGELFF
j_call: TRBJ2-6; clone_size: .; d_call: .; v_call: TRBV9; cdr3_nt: TGTGCCAGCAGCACTCCCTCTGGGGCCAACGTCCTGACTTTC; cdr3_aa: CASSTPSGANVLTF
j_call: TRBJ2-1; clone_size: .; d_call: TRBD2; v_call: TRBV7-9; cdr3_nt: TGTGCCAGCAGCTTGGAAATAGCGGGAGTATTATCCTACAATGAGCAGTTCTTC; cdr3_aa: CASSLEIAGVLSYNEQFF
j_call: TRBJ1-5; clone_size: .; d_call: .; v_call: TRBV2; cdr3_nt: TGTGCCAGCAGCCCGGAGGGGGGCAATCAGCCCCAGCATTTT; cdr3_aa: CASSPEGGNQPQHF
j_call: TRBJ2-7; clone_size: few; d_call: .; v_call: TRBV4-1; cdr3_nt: TGCGCCAGCAGCCAAGATCCCAGCACCTCCTACGAGCAGTACTTC; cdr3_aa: CASSQDPSTSYEQYF
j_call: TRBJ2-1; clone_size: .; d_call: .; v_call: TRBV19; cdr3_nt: TGTGCCAGTAGTACGGCCAAGTTGGTATCTTACAATGAGCAGTTCTTC; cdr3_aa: CASSTAKLVSYNEQFF
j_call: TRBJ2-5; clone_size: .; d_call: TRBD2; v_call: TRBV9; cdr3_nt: TGTGCCAGCAGCGTAGGACAGGGGGGGACTAGCGGGAGCAGAAAGACCCAGTACTTC; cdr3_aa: CASSVGQGGTSGSRKTQYF
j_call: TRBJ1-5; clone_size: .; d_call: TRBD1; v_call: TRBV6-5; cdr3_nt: TGTGCCAGCAGACCAAACAGGGGGCCGGATCAGCCCCAGCATTTT; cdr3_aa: CASRPNRGPDQPQHF
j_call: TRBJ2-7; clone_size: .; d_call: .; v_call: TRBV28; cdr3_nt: TGTGCCAGCAGTTTTTCGACGGTCCCCTACGAGCAGTACTTC; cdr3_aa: CASSFSTVPYEQYF
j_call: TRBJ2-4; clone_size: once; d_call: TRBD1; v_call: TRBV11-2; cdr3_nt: TGTGCCAGCAGCCTACAGGGGAGAAAAAACATTCAGTACTTC; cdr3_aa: CASSLQGRKNIQYF
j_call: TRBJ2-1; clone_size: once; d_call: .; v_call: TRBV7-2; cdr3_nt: TGTGCCAGCAGCCTAGCTCCGGGAGTTGGGGATGAGCAGTTCTTC; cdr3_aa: CASSLAPGVGDEQFF
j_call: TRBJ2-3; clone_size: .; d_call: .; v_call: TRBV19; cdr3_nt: TGTGCCAGTAGTATTCTGGGTGATACGCAGTATTTT; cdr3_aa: CASSILGDTQYF
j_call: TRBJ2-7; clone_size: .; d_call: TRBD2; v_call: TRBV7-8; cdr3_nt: TGTGCCAGCAGCACACGGACTAGCGGGAGAGTTTACGAGCAGTACTTC; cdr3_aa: CASSTRTSGRVYEQYF